Below, 20 T cell receptor beta chains from the same sample are listed, as sequenced in a study of T cell repertoires in cytomegalovirus infection. One entry per CDR3 protein, called by TCRdb with MiXCR from the reads. The sample shows 85,000 to 120,000 distinct CDR3 sequences, more than 15% of them seen only once. The specimen was PBMCs. The receptors stem from a human donor in good health (CMV status not recorded). Some clones in this sample may be carry-over from other donors' samples.

There are many counts of this clonotype. The chain links TRBV10-3 to TRBJ2-1, with D perhaps matching TRBD2 (5 bases). The CDR3 has 12 amino acids. The V end was cut by 7 bases, the J end by 5 bases, with 9 bases between. CDR1 ENHRY and CDR2 SYGVKD come from the germline V gene. The CDR3 region is CAIKSGDNEQFF. CDR3 nucleotides: TGTGCCATCAAGTCCGGGGACAATGAGCAGTTCTTC.

The chain links TRBV18 to TRBJ1-2; 7 bases line up with TRBD1. The CDR3 sequence is 13 residues long. The germline V gene has CDR1 KGHSH and CDR2 LQKENI. J lost 6 bases, V lost 8 bases, and 9 bases had no gene match. The CDR3 nucleotides read TGTGCCAGCAAACGCTGCGGGACAGATGGCTACACCTTC. This sequence encodes CASKRCGTDGYTF. The whole variable domain, remainder taken from reference TRBV18 and TRBJ1-2, is NAGVMQNPRHLVRRRGQEARLRCSPMKGHSHVYWYRQLPEEGLKFMVYLQKENIIDESGMPKERFSAEFPKEGPSILRIQQVVRGDSAAYFCASKRCGTDGYTFGSGTRLTVV.

The table lists this clonotype with a few counts. This chain joins TRBV3-1 and TRBJ2-1; D is undetermined. Germline CDR1 reads LGHDT; CDR2 reads YNNKEL (reference sequence). This CDR3 region has 12 residues. The V gene lost 5 bases and the J gene lost 12 bases, with 14 bases spanning the gap. CDR3 residues: CASSLPGVGQFF. CDR3 sequence (DNA): TGTGCCAGCAGCTTACCGGGCGTTGGGCAGTTCTTC.

This clonotype showed up many times. The CDR3 DNA is TGTGCCAGCAGCTTTGGCAGGGGTGCGTCTGGGGCCAACGTCCTGACTTTC. Translated: CASSFGRGASGANVLTF. The J gene is TRBJ2-6, the V gene TRBV7-9, with D possibly matching TRBD1 (6 bases). The CDR3 is 17 amino acids. V was shortened by 3 bases and J by 1 base, with 13 bases between the two germline ends. Looked up from germline, CDR1 is SEHNR and CDR2 is FQNEAQ (reference sequence).

This clonotype was detected only a few times. This sequence joins TRBV11-3 and TRBJ1-1; D is perhaps TRBD1 (6 bases). Deletions cut 2 bases from V and 0 bases from J, with 10 bases between. Germline V lookup: CDR1 SGHNT, CDR2 YENEEA. The CDR3 runs 15 residues. CDR3 residues: CASSLTGQMNTEAFF. Written as DNA, the CDR3 is TGTGCCAGCAGCTTAACCGGACAGATGAACACTGAAGCTTTCTTT.

This clonotype was counted ten times or more. The chain carries TRBV7-8 and TRBJ2-7; TRBD1 is a possible D gene (5 bases). CDR3 length: 14 residues. V lost 5 bases to trimming and J lost 4 bases, with 15 bases between them. Germline V gives CDR1 SGHVS, CDR2 FQNEAQ. This chain's CDR3 is CASSPQGGRYEQYF. The CDR3 region has the DNA TGTGCCAGCAGCCCCCAGGGTGGACGGTACGAGCAGTACTTC.

This clonotype turned up a few times. The J gene is TRBJ2-1, the V gene TRBV7-9; no clear D gene. Germline CDR1 and CDR2: SEHNR and FQNEAQ (reference sequence). V lost 0 bases and J 11 bases, leaving 14 bases between the germline ends. The CDR3 is 14 amino acids. CDR3 amino acids: CASSLAYKGGKQFF. The DNA for the CDR3 is TGTGCCAGCAGCTTAGCGTATAAGGGTGGGAAGCAGTTCTTC.

In this sample, this clonotype turned up a few times. This chain links TRBV19 with TRBJ1-5; the D is unclear. The V gene lost 7 bases and the J gene lost 2 bases, with 9 bases spanning the gap. CDR3 length: 13 residues. CDR1 and CDR2 (germline): LNHDA, SQIVND (reference sequence). CDR3 sequence: CASNTERNQPQHF. CDR3 in DNA: TGTGCCAGTAATACAGAGCGCAATCAGCCCCAGCATTTT.

V and J are TRBV4-2 and TRBJ2-1, with D possibly called TRBD1 or TRBD2 (5 bases each). The CDR3 is made up of 15 amino acids. Germline V lookup: CDR1 LGHNA, CDR2 YNFKEQ. The V end was cut by 0 bases, the J end by 5 bases, with 11 bases between. The CDR3 DNA reads as TGTGCCAGCAGCCAAGACGGGGCCTGGCACAATGAGCAGTTCTTC. Translation: CASSQDGAWHNEQFF.

This clonotype came up a few times. The chain has TRBV2 and TRBJ1-5; 9 bases match TRBD1. Germline CDR1 is SNHLY and CDR2 is FYNNEI. The trim removed 6 bases at V and 6 bases at J, leaving 9 bases unmatched. The CDR3 extends over 15 amino acids. The CDR3 DNA follows: TGTGCCAGCAGCCAATTCGGACAGGGGATTCAGCCCCAGCATTTT. Its translation: CASSQFGQGIQPQHF.

In this sample, this clonotype turned up a few times. This sequence joins TRBV23-1 and TRBJ2-5, with 9 bases matching TRBD2. TRBV23-1 is treated as an ORF (open reading frame) with a function not yet certain. The CDR3 length is 16 residues. V lost 0 bases, J lost 4 bases, and 6 bases stayed unmatched. The DNA for the CDR3 is TGCGCCAGCAGTCAATCGCCTAGCGGGGAGGGAGAGACCCAGTACTTC. Its translation: CASSQSPSGEGETQYF.

The chain couples TRBV2 to TRBJ2-7, with D hard to call. The V end was cut by 3 bases, the J end by 0 bases, with 9 bases between. Germline V lookup: CDR1 SNHLY, CDR2 FYNNEI. This CDR3 is built from 14 residues. CDR3 sequence reads: CASSDRIGSYEQYF. For the CDR3, the DNA is TGTGCCAGCAGTGACAGGATTGGCTCCTACGAGCAGTACTTC.

The table lists this clonotype with a few counts. The chain is built from TRBV28 and TRBJ1-4; TRBD1 agrees at 8 bases. J was trimmed by 6 bases and V by 5 bases; bases with no gene match: 5. Germline values: CDR1 MDHEN, CDR2 SYDVKM. This CDR3 contains 14 residues. The CDR3 DNA follows: TGTGCCAGCAGTGCGACAGGGGCCGATGAAAAACTGTTTTTT. As protein: CASSATGADEKLFF.

The DNA of the CDR3 is TGTGCCAGCAAGCAGGGTCGTACTAATGAAAAACTGTTTTTT. Translating gives CASKQGRTNEKLFF. The rearrangement links TRBV2 to TRBJ1-4, with TRBD1 as a possible D gene (5 bases). The length of the CDR3 is 14 residues. V shed 7 bases and J shed 2 bases, with 11 bases lying between them. CDR1 and CDR2 (germline): SNHLY, FYNNEI.

This clonotype was recorded at least ten times. The V and J genes are TRBV12-3 or TRBV12-4 and TRBJ1-4; D ambiguous. The CDR3 sequence is 13 residues long. Trimming cost V 6 bases and J 5 bases, with 10 bases left between them. The CDR3 here is CASSRSWNEKLFF. The CDR3 DNA follows: TGTGCCAGCAGCCGCTCCTGGAATGAAAAACTGTTTTTT.

This clonotype was recorded at least ten times. This chain links TRBV20-1 with TRBJ2-1, with 8 bases matching TRBD1. Germline V lookup: CDR1 DFQATT, CDR2 SNEGSKA (reference sequence). The CDR3 is made up of 14 amino acids. Trimming cost V 6 bases and J 5 bases; bases outside gene matches: 9. The CDR3 reads CSARRQGLHNEQFF. Here the CDR3 DNA reads TGCAGTGCCCGAAGACAGGGGCTTCACAATGAGCAGTTCTTC.

There are many counts of this clonotype. V is TRBV7-2 and J is TRBJ2-5; TRBD2 aligns across 8 bases. The CDR3 is 14 residues long. J was trimmed by 5 bases and V by 5 bases; bases with no gene match: 7. In germline, CDR1 is SGHTA, CDR2 FQGNSA. Written as DNA, the CDR3 is TGTGCCAGCAGCCGGGAGTCGGGGGGGGAGACCCAGTACTTC. Its translation is CASSRESGGETQYF.

This clonotype was detected many times. The chain uses TRBV20-1 and TRBJ2-7; 9 nucleotides align to TRBD1. The CDR3 contains 14 residues. CDR1 is DFQATT, CDR2 SNEGSKA, per germline (reference sequence). Germline trimming cut 2 bases from V and 6 bases from J; bases unmatched to any gene: 8. CDR3 residues: CSARPPGQGIEQYF. The CDR3 DNA reads TGCAGTGCTAGACCACCGGGACAGGGTATCGAGCAGTACTTC.

A few counts support this clonotype. The CDR3 nucleotides are TGTGCCAGCAGCGAGGGGGGGCCCCCAGATACGCAGTATTTT. It is translated as CASSEGGPPDTQYF. The genes are TRBV28 and TRBJ2-3; TRBD2 is a possible D gene (7 bases). The CDR3 loop spans 14 amino acids. The germline V gene has CDR1 MDHEN and CDR2 SYDVKM. V was cut by 6 bases and J by 4 bases, with 14 bases left in between. The variable domain in full, with the rest retrieved from reference TRBV28 and TRBJ2-3, is DVKVTQSSRYLVKRTGEKVFLECVQDMDHENMFWYRQDPGLGLRLIYFSYDVKMKEKGDIPEGYSVSREKKERFSLILESASTNQTSMYLCASSEGGPPDTQYFGPGTRLTVL.

The table lists this clonotype with a few counts. The chain recombines TRBV20-1 with TRBJ1-3, with 10 bases that match TRBD1. J lost 2 bases, V lost 3 bases, and 1 base had no gene match. Per the germline V gene, CDR1 is DFQATT and CDR2 is SNEGSKA (reference sequence). CDR3 length equals 14 residues. The CDR3 sequence is CSARDRGTGNTIYF. For the CDR3, the DNA is TGCAGTGCTAGGGACAGGGGGACTGGAAACACCATATATTTT.